The TCR beta chain under discussion was sequenced for a study of regulatory T cells in long-lasting Graves disease. Overall study results and limits: Persistent Graves' patients had lower TCR diversity than newly diagnosed ones.

To note about this clonotype: Its antigen is as yet unknown. An end of the junction does not agree with germline; a read error may underlie this.

Time point here: persistent/refractory GD, antithyroid drugs over 5 years with positive TRAb. The TCR library was prepared using RNA isolated from PBMCs. Graves' disease was diagnosed by American Thyroid Association guidelines. As a group, patients came from one endocrinology department in Xi'an, China. Construction of the TCR beta libraries employed iRepertoire HTBI primers in conjunction with Arm-PCR of CDR3 regions. A single record per CDR3 protein comes from TCRdb applying MiXCR to the multiplex PCR reads. The sample has 300,000 to 400,000 distinct CDR3 sequences; 15% to 20% are singletons. This TCR derives from a female donor with Graves disease. The sequences come from peripheral blood mononuclear cells (PBMCs), collected when the disease was refractory, from a patient treated with antithyroid drugs.

CDR3 nucleotide sequence: TGTGCCAGCAGCGCAACGACAGGGACTAATCCACCCCTCCACTTT. Translating it yields CASSATTGTNPPLHF. The chain uses TRBV7-9 and TRBJ1-6; 7 nucleotides agree with TRBD1. The CDR3 runs to 15 residues. Germline V lookup: CDR1 SEHNR, CDR2 FQNEAQ (reference sequence).